The 4 T cell receptor beta chains presented below share a single source sample, sequenced in a study of control samples from healthy donors and cancer patients. Using immunoSEQ multiplex PCR, the repertoire was profiled, and TCRdb retains in-frame clones only, with some absent. The sample shows around 50,000 clones, approximately 86% of them seen only once. Material for sequencing was PBMCs. All receptors derive from a woman aged 45-65 years with lung cancer.

J is TRBJ1-2 and V is TRBV6-2 or TRBV6-3, with D possibly matching TRBD1 (6 bases). The germline V gene has CDR1 MNHEY and CDR2 SVGEGT. This CDR3 spans 15 amino acids. V gave up 0 bases and J gave up 7 bases, with 15 bases separating them. CDR3 in DNA: TGTGCCAGCAGTTACTCCCCAACAGGGAGGACTGGCTACACCTTC. Translated: CASSYSPTGRTGYTF.

The V gene is TRBV20-1, the J gene TRBJ1-1; no firm D call. CDR1 is DFQATT, CDR2 SNEGSKA, per germline (reference sequence). V lost 6 bases, J lost 7 bases, and 9 bases lay in between. The CDR3 sequence is 10 residues long. The CDR3 DNA is TGCAGTGCCCTTAAGGTTGAAGCTTTCTTT. It specifies CSALKVEAFF.

The chain's CDR3 is CASTLTTGNTIYF. The CDR3 DNA reads TGTGCCAGCACCCTCACCACTGGAAACACCATATATTTT. V and J are TRBV28 and TRBJ1-3; D not resolved. Looked up from germline, CDR1 is MDHEN and CDR2 is SYDVKM. V lost 7 bases and J lost 2, with 9 bases in between. The CDR3 has 13 amino acids.

The chain has TRBV9 and TRBJ2-6; TRBD2 matches at 7 bases. Germline V gene sequence: CDR1 SGDLS, CDR2 YYNGEE. The CDR3 has 14 amino acids. V lost 5 bases to trimming and J lost 4 bases; unmatched junction nucleotides: 3. The CDR3 bases are TGTGCCAGCAGGGGGAGGGGAGGGGCCAACGTCCTGACTTTC. Protein: CASRGRGGANVLTF.